This T cell receptor (beta chain) was captured in a study of shared clonotypes between healthy human individuals. Study-wide results and limits: An anticipated effect of sequencing depth on clonotype sharing among donors was recognized.

CDR1 is SGDLS and CDR2 is YYNGEE in the germline V gene. V lost 0 bases, J lost 2 bases, and 11 bases stayed unmatched. This CDR3 region has 18 residues. The repertoire was sequenced with immunoSEQ multiplex PCR; TCRdb's copy has only in-frame clones and lacks some. Altogether 2 million to 2.5 million clones are present, under 95% being singletons, with the ten largest covering under 2%. Naive CD8 cells lacked CD45RO, underwent positive selection for CCR7 and left out terminally differentiated effector memory CD45RA+ cells. As concerns this clone: Its specificity is unknown.

V and J are TRBV9 and TRBJ2-3; 8 nucleotides line up with TRBD2. The sequenced material came from naive CD8+ T cells from PBMCs. The receptor was isolated from a young man in good health. Some clones in this sample may be carry-over from other donors' samples. This chain's CDR3 is CASSVAPGGREFTDTQYF. The CDR3 DNA sequence: TGTGCCAGCAGCGTAGCTCCGGGAGGGAGAGAATTCACAGATACGCAGTATTTT.